The subject of this entry is one T cell receptor (beta chain). Its cognate antigen is unknown. Template material for amplifying TCR beta CDR3 regions consisted of RNA transcripts. During a first-round RT-PCR of the TCR CDR3, the HTBI primer set was used. TCRdb recomputed calls from the multiplex PCR reads with MiXCR, one row per CDR3 protein. The sample records approximately 610,000 distinct CDR3 sequences, 14% to 15% being singletons. These data come from a study of T cells in Graves' hyperthyroidism and ophthalmopathy. The wider study: Any treatment followed the collection of peripheral blood at initial diagnosis.

The CDR3 runs 14 residues. The ends were cut back, 0 bases at V and 2 bases at J, with 11 bases in the middle. Germline V CDR1 and CDR2: GTSNPN, SVGIG (reference sequence). Regarding the study as a whole: Researchers found most expanded thyroid clonotypes above 0.001 in blood as well.

The chain combines TRBV30 with TRBJ2-7; possibly TRBD1 for D (5 bases). The sequencing input was blood. This clonotype was obtained from a woman in her 40s with Graves' ophthalmopathy. In nucleotides, the CDR3 is TGTGCCTGGAGTGTTGTGCAGGGTCCCTACGAGCAGTACTTC. Protein product: CAWSVVQGPYEQYF.